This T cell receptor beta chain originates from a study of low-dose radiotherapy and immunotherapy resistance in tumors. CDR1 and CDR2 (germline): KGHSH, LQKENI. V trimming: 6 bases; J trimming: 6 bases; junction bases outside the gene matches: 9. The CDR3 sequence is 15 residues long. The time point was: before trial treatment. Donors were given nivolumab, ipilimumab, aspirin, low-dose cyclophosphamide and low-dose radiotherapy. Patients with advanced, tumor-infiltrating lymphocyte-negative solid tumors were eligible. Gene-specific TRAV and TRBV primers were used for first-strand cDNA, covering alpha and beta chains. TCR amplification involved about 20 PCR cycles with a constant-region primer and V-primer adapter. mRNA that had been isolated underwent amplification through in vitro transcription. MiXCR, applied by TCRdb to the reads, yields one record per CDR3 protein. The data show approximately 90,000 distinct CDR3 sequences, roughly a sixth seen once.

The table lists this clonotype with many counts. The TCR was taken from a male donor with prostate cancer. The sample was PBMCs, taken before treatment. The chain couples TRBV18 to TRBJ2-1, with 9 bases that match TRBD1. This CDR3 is CASSRPGQGINEQFF. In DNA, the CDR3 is TGTGCCAGCTCGCGTCCGGGACAGGGCATCAATGAGCAGTTCTTC.